This paragraph reports one T cell receptor beta chain. The target antigen is unknown. The sample is drawn from a study of a mutant IDH1 vaccine in newly diagnosed glioma. Study summary: The start of vaccination came 4-6 weeks after radiotherapy alone, or with temozolomide cycles. General study points: Among top peripheral T cell clonotypes, changes seemed unrelated to pseudoprogression.

Assay used: immunoSEQ multiplex PCR; TCRdb lists only in-frame clones, some missing. The table lists around 61,000 clones, around 90% of them singletons. Trimming left V 3 bases short and J 0 bases short, with 12 bases between. Germline-derived CDR1 and CDR2 are LNHDA and SQIVND (reference sequence). The CDR3 is made up of 15 amino acids. Time point meaning: week 5, during vaccination. Alongside topical imiquimod, each dose of vaccine comprised 300 ug of mutant IDH1 20-mer peptide. The receptor's source is a woman in her thirties or forties with glioma. V and J are TRBV19 and TRBJ2-7; maybe TRBD2 (5 bases). The sample in question was PBMCs, obtained from a glioma patient whose treatment included an IDH1 peptide vaccine. The CDR3 region is CASSMGSLSSYEQYF. The CDR3 nucleotides read TGTGCCAGTAGTATGGGGAGCTTGAGCTCCTACGAGCAGTACTTC.